These 24 T cell receptor beta chains were all obtained from the same sample, sequenced in a study of blood T cell repertoires in COVID-19. Repertoires were generated with immunoSEQ multiplex PCR, while TCRdb's copy carries only in-frame clones and drops some. The repertoire holds about 190,000 clones, about four fifths seen once, with 6.9% in the top ten. Sequencing input: peripheral blood. These receptors originate from a man in his fifties or sixties with acute or convalescent COVID-19.

The rearrangement links TRBV2 to TRBJ1-6, with D perhaps matching TRBD1 (5 bases). Germline loops: CDR1 SNHLY, CDR2 FYNNEI. The V gene lost 7 bases and the J gene lost 6 bases, with 13 bases spanning the gap. The CDR3 is 14 amino acids. In DNA, the CDR3 is TGTGCCAGCATGTATAACGGGGGTAATTCACCCCTCCACTTT. Amino acids: CASMYNGGNSPLHF.

This chain connects TRBV4-2 to TRBJ2-7, with 7 bases matching TRBD2. Unmatched junction bases numbered 4, after V lost 0 bases and J lost 2 bases. This CDR3 has 15 amino acids. Germline V lookup: CDR1 LGHNA, CDR2 YNFKEQ. CDR3 bases: TGTGCCAGCAGCCAAGATCAGACTAGCCCCTACGAGCAGTACTTC. This codes for CASSQDQTSPYEQYF.

This chain joins TRBV6-5 and TRBJ1-2, with D perhaps matching TRBD1 (6 bases). The germline V gene has CDR1 MNHEY and CDR2 SVGAGI. The V and J ends lost 2 bases and 0 bases respectively, with 7 bases between them. CDR3 length equals 14 residues. The CDR3 loop reads CASSYRTANYGYTF. The CDR3, as DNA: TGTGCCAGCAGTTACCGGACAGCTAACTATGGCTACACCTTC.

The chain's CDR3 is CATSETGSYSNQPQHF. CDR3 nucleotides: TGTGCCACCAGTGAGACAGGCAGCTATAGCAATCAGCCCCAGCATTTT. The chain has TRBV24-1 and TRBJ1-5, with D tentatively TRBD1 (6 bases). V lost 4 bases and J 0 bases, leaving 12 bases between the germline ends. CDR1 is KGHDR, CDR2 SFDVKD, per germline. There are 16 residues in the CDR3.

The chain is built from TRBV19 and TRBJ1-5; no clear D. With 3 bases removed from V and 4 bases from J, the gap between germline ends came to 19 bases. This CDR3 comprises 17 residues. Germline V gene data show CDR1 as LNHDA and CDR2 as SQIVND (reference sequence). DNA of the CDR3: TGTGCCAGTAGTATCATCTGGGTTACAGACGGTAATCAGCCCCAGCATTTT. Translating it yields CASSIIWVTDGNQPQHF. The whole variable domain, remainder taken from reference TRBV19 and TRBJ1-5, is DGGITQSPKYLFRKEGQNVTLSCEQNLNHDAMYWYRQDPGQGLRLIYYSQIVNDFQKGDIAEGYSVSREKKESFPLTVTSAQKNPTAFYLCASSIIWVTDGNQPQHFGDGTRLSIL.

V and J are TRBV12-3 or TRBV12-4 and TRBJ2-7, with D uncertain. The CDR3 covers 12 residues. V was shortened by 7 bases and J by 0 bases, with 7 bases between the two germline ends. The CDR3 region has the DNA TGTGCCAGCAAGAGGAGCTCCTACGAGCAGTACTTC. Translation gives CASKRSSYEQYF.

The chain couples TRBV6-8 to TRBJ2-7; 7 bases are shared with TRBD1. Germline-derived CDR1 and CDR2 are MNHGY and SAAAGT. The CDR3 loop spans 12 amino acids. V dropped 7 bases and J dropped 0; count of bases not matched to a gene: 0. CDR3 in amino acids: CASNRGSYEQYF. The CDR3 region has the DNA TGTGCCAGCAACAGGGGCTCCTACGAGCAGTACTTC.

CDR3 sequence reads: CASRYPGLAGGMQFF. DNA of the CDR3: TGTGCCAGCAGATACCCCGGCCTAGCGGGGGGGATGCAGTTCTTC. The rearrangement uses TRBV7-2 and TRBJ2-1, with 12 bases lining up with TRBD2. Germline CDR1 reads SGHTA; CDR2 reads FQGNSA. V lost 6 bases, J lost 12 bases, and 12 bases stayed unmatched. The CDR3 is made up of 15 amino acids.

This chain joins TRBV10-2 and TRBJ2-7; perhaps TRBD2 as D (6 bases). This CDR3 contains 17 residues. V dropped 7 bases and J dropped 2 bases, with 24 bases sitting between them. Germline CDR1 is WSHSY and CDR2 is SAAADI. The CDR3 bases are TGCGCCAGCACCGAACGCGCTCGGGGGAACGCCGCCTACGAGCAGTACTTC. Translated, it gives CASTERARGNAAYEQYF.

This clone was seen a single time. The V gene is TRBV3-1 (or the pseudogene TRBV3-2), the J gene TRBJ2-3; D call uncertain. Trimming took off 3 bases at V and 5 bases at J, with 3 bases between the two ends. The CDR3 loop spans 11 amino acids. Germline V gene lookup returns CDR1 LGHDT and CDR2 YNNKEL (reference sequence). The CDR3 region has the DNA TGTGCCAGCAGCCACGGAGATACGCAGTATTTT. Residues: CASSHGDTQYF.

This rearrangement joins TRBV20-1 to TRBJ1-2; TRBD1 aligns across 8 bases. V lost 6 bases and J lost 0; bases outside the gene matches: 18. The V gene's germline CDR1 is DFQATT and CDR2 SNEGSKA (reference sequence). The CDR3 length is 18 residues. CDR3 sequence reads: CSASGYGLGQGANYGYTF. In DNA, the CDR3 is TGCAGTGCCAGTGGTTACGGTTTAGGACAGGGAGCTAACTATGGCTACACCTTC.

The V gene is TRBV6-5, the J gene TRBJ1-6; D not resolved. V dropped 2 bases and J dropped 9 bases, with 14 bases sitting between them. The CDR3 has 15 residues. Germline CDR1 reads MNHEY; CDR2 reads SVGAGI. The CDR3 is CASSYIGLEGSPLHF. CDR3 bases: TGTGCCAGCAGTTACATCGGCCTTGAGGGTTCACCCCTCCACTTT.

This clone was counted only a few times. This sequence joins TRBV5-1 and TRBJ1-1; 8 positions match TRBD1. Looked up from germline, CDR1 is SGHRS and CDR2 is YFSETQ. With V trimmed by 4 bases and J by 0 bases, 5 bases remained unmatched. The CDR3 loop spans 15 amino acids. The CDR3 coding sequence is TGCGCCAGCAGCCTGCGGACAGGGATGAACACTGAAGCTTTCTTT. Its translation: CASSLRTGMNTEAFF.

The V gene is TRBV19, the J gene TRBJ2-5; a weak D match, TRBD1 (6 bases). The germline gives CDR1 LNHDA, CDR2 SQIVND (reference sequence). V dropped 7 bases and J dropped 2 bases, with 14 bases sitting between them. This CDR3 contains 14 residues. The CDR3 DNA reads as TGTGCCAGTAATAACAGGGTTTCGCAAGAGACCCAGTACTTC. Translating it yields CASNNRVSQETQYF. Drawing the rest from reference TRBV19 and TRBJ2-5, the complete variable domain is DGGITQSPKYLFRKEGQNVTLSCEQNLNHDAMYWYRQDPGQGLRLIYYSQIVNDFQKGDIAEGYSVSREKKESFPLTVTSAQKNPTAFYLCASNNRVSQETQYFGPGTRLLVL.

The CDR3 reads CASGLSPTRVYSNQPQHF. The CDR3 bases are TGTGCTAGTGGTTTGAGTCCGACTCGGGTTTATAGCAATCAGCCCCAGCATTTT. This rearrangement joins TRBV12-5 to TRBJ1-5; no firm D call. The CDR3 runs 18 residues. V lost 2 bases and J lost 0, with 17 bases in between. Germline CDR1 is LGHNT and CDR2 is FRNRAP.

The chain uses TRBV3-1 (or the pseudogene TRBV3-2) and TRBJ1-2, with 11 nucleotides matching TRBD1. The CDR3 runs 14 residues. Losses at the gene ends were 11 bases for V and 4 bases for J; bases not matched to a gene: 9. Germline V gene lookup returns CDR1 LGHDT and CDR2 YNNKEL (reference sequence). The CDR3 protein is CAGHGTGGPYGYTF. CDR3 nucleotide sequence: TGTGCCGGACATGGGACAGGGGGTCCCTATGGCTACACCTTC.

The gene calls are TRBV20-1 and TRBJ2-7; 10 bases are a match to TRBD2. V lost 3 bases and J lost 0; bases outside the gene matches: 11. The germline V gene has CDR1 DFQATT and CDR2 SNEGSKA (reference sequence). This CDR3 has 17 amino acids. CDR3 amino acids: CSASRPSGSGSSYEQYF. The CDR3, as DNA: TGCAGTGCTAGTCGTCCTAGCGGGAGTGGGAGCTCCTACGAGCAGTACTTC.

The J gene is TRBJ1-5, the V gene TRBV30, with D perhaps matching TRBD1 (5 bases). V lost 2 bases and J lost 6, with 14 bases in between. CDR1 is GTSNPN, CDR2 SVGIG, per germline (reference sequence). The CDR3 has 14 residues. The CDR3 sequence is CAWSPTGGAQPQHF. CDR3 in DNA: TGTGCCTGGAGTCCGACGGGTGGGGCTCAGCCCCAGCATTTT.

The chain recombines TRBV15 with TRBJ2-6; the match to TRBD1 covers 8 bases. This CDR3 is built from 21 residues. V shed 0 bases, J shed 4 bases, and the junction held 17 bases outside the gene matches. Germline V CDR1 and CDR2: LNHNV, YYDKDF (reference sequence). The CDR3 coding sequence is TGTGCCACCAGCAGAGATCCTAAACGGCAGGGGGCTTCCTCCGGGGCCAACGTCCTGACTTTC. Its protein product is CATSRDPKRQGASSGANVLTF. Variable domain in full (rest from reference TRBV15 and TRBJ2-6): DAMVIQNPRYQVTQFGKPVTLSCSQTLNHNVMYWYQQKSSQAPKLLFHYYDKDFNNEADTPDNFQSRRPNTSFCFLDIRSPGLGDTAMYLCATSRDPKRQGASSGANVLTFGAGSRLTVL.

J is TRBJ1-4 and V is TRBV6-5, with D perhaps TRBD1 (5 bases). The length of the CDR3 is 15 residues. Trimming removed 8 bases at V and 0 bases at J, with 13 bases between. The germline V gene encodes CDR1 MNHEY and CDR2 SVGAGI. CDR3 bases: TGTGCCAGCGGACGGGGGAGGACAACTAATGAAAAACTGTTTTTT. Translating gives CASGRGRTTNEKLFF.

This clone was observed a single time. V and J are TRBV29-1 and TRBJ2-4; D may be TRBD2 (6 bases). Trimming cost V 4 bases and J 6 bases, with 13 bases left between them. CDR1 is SQVTM and CDR2 is ANQGSEA in the germline V gene. This CDR3 has 13 amino acids. The CDR3 spells CSVVGGFGNIQYF. In DNA form, the CDR3 reads TGCAGCGTTGTTGGGGGGTTCGGAAACATTCAGTACTTC.

V is TRBV19 and J is TRBJ1-5; D gene uncertain. The CDR3 sequence is 12 residues long. V dropped 5 bases and J dropped 5 bases, with 7 bases sitting between them. CDR1 is LNHDA and CDR2 is SQIVND in the germline V gene (reference sequence). CDR3 bases: TGTGCCAGTAGTTTTCTTGATCAGCCCCAGCATTTT. It is translated as CASSFLDQPQHF.

The rearrangement uses TRBV25-1 and TRBJ2-1; D gene ambiguous. Trimming took 4 bases from V and 0 from J, leaving 7 bases between them. The CDR3 covers 14 residues. Germline V gene lookup returns CDR1 MGHDK and CDR2 SYGVNS. CDR3 loop: CASSGLGSYNEQFF. CDR3 nucleotides: TGTGCCAGCAGTGGACTGGGCTCCTACAATGAGCAGTTCTTC.

The chain employs TRBV5-4 and TRBJ2-7; tentatively, D is TRBD2 (6 bases). Germline V gives CDR1 SGHNT, CDR2 YYREEE (reference sequence). The length of the CDR3 is 13 residues. The V end lost 2 bases, the J end lost 6 bases, and 12 bases lay between the germline ends. Here the CDR3 DNA reads TGTGCCAGCAGCTTTTGGGACGGGGGCGAGCAGTACTTC. Translated, it gives CASSFWDGGEQYF.